This T cell receptor (beta chain) was recovered during a study of cytomegalovirus exposure and HLA in healthy donors. Trimming removed 0 bases at V and 10 bases at J, with 12 bases between. CDR1 GTSNPN and CDR2 SVGIG come from the germline V gene (reference sequence). The CDR3 length is 13 residues. 13 Jbeta primers and 60 Vbeta primers were used for the PCR. Data came from immunoSEQ multiplex PCR; TCRdb stores just in-frame clones and leaves some out. The sample has some 200,000 clones; 75% to 85% are singletons. Sample: PBMCs. The V and J genes are TRBV30 and TRBJ1-4; D may be TRBD1 (5 bases). The origin of this receptor is a girl under 18 in good health and CMV-seropositive. This CDR3 reads CAWSVEGSRKLFF. CDR3 DNA sequence: TGTGCCTGGAGTGTGGAGGGGAGCCGAAAACTGTTTTTT.